Listed below are T cell receptor beta chains from one sample, sequenced in a study of T-cell reconstitution after alpha-beta-depleted transplantation in children. TCRdb re-called the PCR reads with MiXCR, one entry per CDR3 protein. The top ten hold about 28% of the sample, which has just over 950,000 distinct CDR3 sequences, under 30% seen once. The starting material was PBMCs, mostly from graft donor cells, obtained 360 days after TCRalphabeta/CD19-depleted stem cell transplant. Source of these receptors: a boy younger than two who had a stem cell transplant for SCID, so the T cells may come from the graft donor. CDR3s include the opening cysteine and the closing phenylalanine or tryptophan. Fields, in order: J gene, D gene, V gene, CDR3 protein. A D gene is named only where the DNA matches it firmly.

j_call: TRBJ2-1; d_call: TRBD2; v_call: TRBV6-2/TRBV6-3; cdr3_aa: CASSPVLAGGPVEQFF
j_call: TRBJ2-7; d_call: TRBD1; v_call: TRBV9; cdr3_aa: CASSAWDRAYEQYF
j_call: TRBJ2-7; d_call: TRBD2; v_call: TRBV28; cdr3_aa: CASSFLAPRGGLSYEQYF
j_call: TRBJ1-1; d_call: NA; v_call: TRBV12-3/TRBV12-4; cdr3_aa: CASIIPGQTFEAFF
j_call: TRBJ2-1; d_call: NA; v_call: TRBV28; cdr3_aa: CASSGKGYVAYNEQFF
j_call: TRBJ2-3; d_call: TRBD1; v_call: TRBV20-1; cdr3_aa: CSARVMTGATTDTQYF
j_call: TRBJ2-5; d_call: TRBD2; v_call: TRBV28; cdr3_aa: CASRALRTSFQTQYF
j_call: TRBJ2-1; d_call: NA; v_call: TRBV11-2; cdr3_aa: CASSRGQGGINEQFF
j_call: TRBJ2-7; d_call: TRBD2; v_call: TRBV3-1; cdr3_aa: CASSQAPGRGGLHEQYF
j_call: TRBJ2-3; d_call: NA; v_call: TRBV12-3/TRBV12-4; cdr3_aa: CASSLRGHYTDTQYF
j_call: TRBJ1-1; d_call: NA; v_call: TRBV11-3; cdr3_aa: CASSLRGANTEAFF
j_call: TRBJ2-3; d_call: NA; v_call: TRBV5-1; cdr3_aa: CASGQGAVGIWGTDTQYF
j_call: TRBJ1-2; d_call: TRBD1; v_call: TRBV12-3/TRBV12-4; cdr3_aa: CASSLAYRGGYGYTF
j_call: TRBJ1-4; d_call: TRBD1; v_call: TRBV9; cdr3_aa: CASSAGTGVTNEKLFF
j_call: TRBJ2-7; d_call: NA; v_call: TRBV7-2; cdr3_aa: CASSITPAYEQYF
j_call: TRBJ2-1; d_call: NA; v_call: TRBV7-9; cdr3_aa: CASSLVLGNEQFF
j_call: TRBJ2-1; d_call: NA; v_call: TRBV20-1; cdr3_aa: CSADDWPSSYNEQFF
j_call: TRBJ1-3; d_call: NA; v_call: TRBV3-1; cdr3_aa: CASTHRPSSGNTIYF